This TCR beta chain is from a study of spatial heterogeneity in lung cancer. Looking at the study overall: The average count in raw reads for each unique TCR and UMI combination exceeded eight appearances.

The V and J ends lost 0 bases and 13 bases respectively, with 16 bases between them. The length of the CDR3 is 14 residues. CDR1 and CDR2 from the germline V gene are SGHDN and FVKESK. Regarding the study as a whole: Ubiquitous expanded tumor TCRs appeared in blood more at resection than follow-up.

MiXCR, run by TCRdb on the 5' RACE reads, gives a single entry per CDR3 protein. The profile covers tens of thousands of distinct CDR3 sequences, with about an eighth appearing a single time and about 40% taken by the ten largest. Regarding time point: sample taken at primary tumor resection. Sequencing covered unsorted whole RNA taken from tumor, nontumor lung or frozen PBMC. Patients with untreated early-stage non-small cell lung cancer, numbering around 72, were the donors. Only a few counts were recorded for this clonotype. What it recognizes is unknown. The sequence derives from a male donor with early-stage non-small cell lung cancer. The chain employs TRBV14 and TRBJ2-4; no clear D. The sequences come from PBMCs, collected at surgery. The CDR3: CASSQESSGPSQYF. The CDR3 DNA reads TGTGCCAGCAGCCAAGAATCGAGTGGGCCGTCCCAGTACTTC.